Listed below are T cell receptor beta chains from one sample, sequenced in a study of shared T cell receptors in the human thymus. TCRdb keeps only in-frame clones here, not all; method: immunoSEQ multiplex PCR. The sample lists about 660,000 clones; roughly 90% were seen once. These records were also assigned to another study, of human thymus T cells.

Sequencing was carried out using thymocytes. The receptors originated from a boy in the first two years of life with a congenital heart defect. CDR3s include the opening cysteine and the closing phenylalanine or tryptophan. A D gene is named only where the DNA matches it firmly. Size values are once, few and many counts, or a class for expanded clones, and some rows have none.

CDR3 protein: CASSYRTGNQPQHF
CDR3 DNA: TGTGCCAGCAGTTATAGGACAGGTAATCAGCCCCAGCATTTT
J gene: TRBJ1-5
V gene: TRBV6-6
clone size: -
D gene: TRBD1

CDR3 protein: CASSDDSGFWDYGYTF
CDR3 DNA: TGTGCCAGCAGTGATGACTCCGGGTTTTGGGACTATGGCTACACCTTC
J gene: TRBJ1-2
V gene: TRBV6-1
clone size: -
D gene: -

CDR3 protein: CASPSPKLLAGVAEQYF
CDR3 DNA: TGTGCCAGCCCCTCCCCCAAGCTTCTAGCGGGAGTGGCCGAGCAGTACTTC
J gene: TRBJ2-7
V gene: TRBV27
clone size: -
D gene: TRBD2

CDR3 protein: CASSPRGSRNNEQFF
CDR3 DNA: TGTGCCAGCAGCCCTCGGGGGAGCCGGAACAATGAGCAGTTCTTC
J gene: TRBJ2-1
V gene: TRBV6-5
clone size: -
D gene: -

CDR3 protein: CASSSGTGVHSGNTIYF
CDR3 DNA: TGTGCCAGCAGTTCGGGGACAGGGGTCCACTCTGGAAACACCATATATTTT
J gene: TRBJ1-3
V gene: TRBV28
clone size: -
D gene: TRBD1

CDR3 protein: CASSLVQRGSGNTIYF
CDR3 DNA: TGTGCCAGCAGCTTAGTGCAGAGGGGGTCTGGAAACACCATATATTTT
J gene: TRBJ1-3
V gene: TRBV11-2
clone size: -
D gene: -

CDR3 protein: CASGSTRNTEAFF
CDR3 DNA: TGTGCCAGCGGATCGACACGTAACACTGAAGCTTTCTTT
J gene: TRBJ1-1
V gene: TRBV6-1
clone size: -
D gene: -

CDR3 protein: CASRPPIYTGGPDEQYF
CDR3 DNA: TGTGCCAGCAGACCTCCCATCTATACGGGAGGGCCCGACGAGCAGTACTTC
J gene: TRBJ2-7
V gene: TRBV2
clone size: -
D gene: TRBD2

CDR3 protein: CASTRLAGDEQYF
CDR3 DNA: TGTGCCAGCACCCGACTAGCGGGAGACGAGCAGTACTTC
J gene: TRBJ2-7
V gene: TRBV6-5
clone size: -
D gene: TRBD2

CDR3 protein: CASSLRRRLNRDQHGYTF
CDR3 DNA: TGTGCCAGCAGTTTAAGGAGGCGTTTAAACAGGGACCAACATGGCTACACCTTC
J gene: TRBJ1-2
V gene: TRBV28
clone size: -
D gene: -

CDR3 protein: CASTSCILPNEQFF
CDR3 DNA: TGTGCCAGCACCTCGTGTATTCTCCCTAATGAGCAGTTCTTC
J gene: TRBJ2-1
V gene: TRBV5-8
clone size: -
D gene: -

CDR3 protein: CASSPRQGSYEQYF
CDR3 DNA: TGTGCCAGCAGTCCCCGACAGGGCTCCTACGAGCAGTACTTC
J gene: TRBJ2-7
V gene: TRBV6-6
clone size: -
D gene: TRBD1

CDR3 protein: CATRGEGTNTEAFF
CDR3 DNA: TGTGCCACCCGTGGGGAGGGAACAAACACTGAAGCTTTCTTT
J gene: TRBJ1-1
V gene: TRBV25-1
clone size: -
D gene: -

CDR3 protein: CASSRPEDRVVYEQYF
CDR3 DNA: TGTGCCAGCAGCCGGCCAGAGGACAGGGTAGTCTACGAGCAGTACTTC
J gene: TRBJ2-7
V gene: TRBV5-8
clone size: few
D gene: TRBD1

CDR3 protein: CASSSHLTNSPLHF
CDR3 DNA: TGTGCCAGCAGTTCCCATCTAACCAATTCACCCCTCCACTTT
J gene: TRBJ1-6
V gene: TRBV28
clone size: -
D gene: -

CDR3 protein: CASSSMEGRVDQPQHF
CDR3 DNA: TGTGCCAGCAGCTCCATGGAGGGGCGGGTTGATCAGCCCCAGCATTTT
J gene: TRBJ1-5
V gene: TRBV7-9
clone size: -
D gene: -

CDR3 protein: CASSLKRQSNQPQHF
CDR3 DNA: TGTGCCAGCAGCCTAAAACGACAAAGCAATCAGCCCCAGCATTTT
J gene: TRBJ1-5
V gene: TRBV6-1
clone size: -
D gene: -

CDR3 protein: CASSLERESAQYF
CDR3 DNA: TGTGCCAGCAGCTTGGAGCGGGAGTCCGCGCAGTATTTT
J gene: TRBJ2-3
V gene: TRBV5-6
clone size: -
D gene: TRBD2

CDR3 protein: CASSWTGKEKLFF
CDR3 DNA: TGTGCCAGCAGTTGGACAGGGAAAGAAAAACTGTTTTTT
J gene: TRBJ1-4
V gene: TRBV28
clone size: -
D gene: TRBD1

CDR3 protein: CATSRALGRAYEQYF
CDR3 DNA: TGTGCCACCAGCAGAGCCTTGGGCAGAGCCTACGAGCAGTACTTC
J gene: TRBJ2-7
V gene: TRBV15
clone size: -
D gene: -

CDR3 protein: CASSQDRGTGEFLVRRTGELFF
CDR3 DNA: TGCGCCAGCAGCCAAGATCGGGGGACAGGGGAGTTTCTAGTCAGGCGGACCGGGGAGCTGTTTTTT
J gene: TRBJ2-2
V gene: TRBV4-3
clone size: once
D gene: TRBD1

CDR3 protein: CASSQNLTSSEGQETQYF
CDR3 DNA: TGCGCCAGCAGCCAGAACCTTACTAGTTCTGAAGGCCAAGAGACCCAGTACTTC
J gene: TRBJ2-5
V gene: TRBV4-3
clone size: few
D gene: -

CDR3 protein: CASSIPSQGISQPQHF
CDR3 DNA: TGTGCCAGTAGTATTCCCTCACAGGGTATAAGTCAGCCCCAGCATTTT
J gene: TRBJ1-5
V gene: TRBV19
clone size: few
D gene: -

CDR3 protein: CASSWGRQGPYGYTF
CDR3 DNA: TGCGCCAGCAGCTGGGGCCGACAGGGCCCCTATGGCTACACCTTC
J gene: TRBJ1-2
V gene: TRBV5-1
clone size: -
D gene: TRBD1

CDR3 protein: CASIKGTEGRGSEQYF
CDR3 DNA: TGTGCCAGCATCAAGGGGACGGAGGGGAGAGGGTCCGAGCAGTACTTC
J gene: TRBJ2-7
V gene: TRBV2
clone size: -
D gene: -

CDR3 protein: CASGLVLGRGEYGYTF
CDR3 DNA: TGTGCTAGTGGTTTGGTACTCGGCAGGGGTGAATATGGCTACACCTTC
J gene: TRBJ1-2
V gene: TRBV12-5
clone size: -
D gene: -

CDR3 protein: CASSPAGECEQYF
CDR3 DNA: TGTGCCAGCAGTCCAGCGGGAGAGTGCGAGCAGTACTTC
J gene: TRBJ2-7
V gene: TRBV6-5
clone size: -
D gene: TRBD2

CDR3 protein: CASSLDPGGQGNIQYF
CDR3 DNA: TGTGCCAGCAGTTTAGATCCAGGGGGCCAGGGAAACATTCAGTACTTC
J gene: TRBJ2-4
V gene: TRBV27
clone size: -
D gene: TRBD1

CDR3 protein: CASSLLRGTGISGANVLTF
CDR3 DNA: TGTGCCAGCAGTTTACTGAGAGGGACAGGCATATCAGGGGCCAACGTCCTGACTTTC
J gene: TRBJ2-6
V gene: TRBV28
clone size: -
D gene: TRBD1

CDR3 protein: CASSESPGLAFNEQFF
CDR3 DNA: TGCGCCAGCAGTGAGTCGCCGGGACTAGCGTTCAATGAGCAGTTCTTC
J gene: TRBJ2-1
V gene: TRBV10-1
clone size: -
D gene: TRBD2

CDR3 protein: CASSLRLRGNF
CDR3 DNA: TGTGCCAGCAGCTTGAGACTCAGGGGTAACTTC
J gene: TRBJ2-7
V gene: TRBV13
clone size: once
D gene: -

CDR3 protein: CSVGGGGRINEQYF
CDR3 DNA: TGCAGCGTGGGGGGCGGCGGGAGAATCAACGAGCAGTACTTC
J gene: TRBJ2-7
V gene: TRBV29-1
clone size: -
D gene: -

CDR3 protein: CASSPPGTGWTGELFF
CDR3 DNA: TGCGCCAGCAGCCCCCCCGGGACAGGGTGGACCGGGGAGCTGTTTTTT
J gene: TRBJ2-2
V gene: TRBV5-1
clone size: once
D gene: TRBD1

CDR3 protein: CASSGAEKGGGYSNQPQHF
CDR3 DNA: TGTGCCAGCAGTGGGGCCGAAAAGGGGGGGGGTTATAGCAATCAGCCCCAGCATTTT
J gene: TRBJ1-5
V gene: TRBV6-1
clone size: -
D gene: -

CDR3 protein: CASSQGEELPPDTQYF
CDR3 DNA: TGCGCCAGCAGCCAAGGGGAGGAACTTCCCCCAGATACGCAGTATTTT
J gene: TRBJ2-3
V gene: TRBV4-3
clone size: -
D gene: -

CDR3 protein: CATSRRLAPETQYF
CDR3 DNA: TGTGCCACCAGCAGAAGGCTAGCGCCAGAGACCCAGTACTTC
J gene: TRBJ2-5
V gene: TRBV15
clone size: -
D gene: -

CDR3 protein: CASSQEPGLAGPGLQETQYF
CDR3 DNA: TGCGCCAGCAGCCAAGAACCGGGACTAGCGGGCCCTGGATTGCAAGAGACCCAGTACTTC
J gene: TRBJ2-5
V gene: TRBV4-1
clone size: -
D gene: TRBD2

CDR3 protein: CASSEARLAGSDEQYF
CDR3 DNA: TGTGCCAGCAGTGAAGCGAGACTAGCGGGATCAGACGAGCAGTACTTC
J gene: TRBJ2-7
V gene: TRBV6-1
clone size: -
D gene: TRBD2

CDR3 protein: CASRPGRRAGNTIYF
CDR3 DNA: TGTGCCAGCAGACCAGGACGGAGGGCAGGAAACACCATATATTTT
J gene: TRBJ1-3
V gene: TRBV11-3
clone size: -
D gene: -

CDR3 protein: CASKDRGVAGANVLTF
CDR3 DNA: TGTGCCAGTAAGGACAGGGGGGTGGCTGGGGCCAACGTCCTGACTTTC
J gene: TRBJ2-6
V gene: TRBV19
clone size: -
D gene: TRBD1

CDR3 protein: CASSGRQGVYEQYF
CDR3 DNA: TGTGCCAGCAGCGGTCGACAGGGGGTCTACGAGCAGTACTTC
J gene: TRBJ2-7
V gene: TRBV7-9
clone size: -
D gene: TRBD1

CDR3 protein: CASSPIWSKAKNIQYF
CDR3 DNA: TGCGCCAGCAGCCCCATCTGGTCTAAAGCCAAAAACATTCAGTACTTC
J gene: TRBJ2-4
V gene: TRBV4-3
clone size: -
D gene: -

CDR3 protein: CASFQENGGNEQYF
CDR3 DNA: TGTGCCAGCTTCCAGGAGAACGGGGGAAACGAGCAGTACTTC
J gene: TRBJ2-7
V gene: TRBV25-1
clone size: -
D gene: -

CDR3 protein: CASSFERRANVLTF
CDR3 DNA: TGTGCCAGCAGTTTCGAGAGGCGGGCCAACGTCCTGACTTTC
J gene: TRBJ2-6
V gene: TRBV28
clone size: -
D gene: -

CDR3 protein: CASSPRWEPQETQYF
CDR3 DNA: TGTGCCAGCAGTCCTCGATGGGAGCCTCAAGAGACCCAGTACTTC
J gene: TRBJ2-5
V gene: TRBV7-9
clone size: -
D gene: -

CDR3 protein: CASRRDSRLSNEQFF
CDR3 DNA: TGCGCCAGCAGACGGGACAGCAGACTTAGCAATGAGCAGTTCTTC
J gene: TRBJ2-1
V gene: TRBV4-3
clone size: -
D gene: TRBD1

CDR3 protein: CASSHLTGDEQYF
CDR3 DNA: TGCGCCAGCAGCCACCTAACAGGGGACGAGCAGTACTTC
J gene: TRBJ2-7
V gene: TRBV4-3
clone size: -
D gene: TRBD1

CDR3 protein: CASSLAGGPREQFF
CDR3 DNA: TGTGCCAGCAGCTTAGCGGGAGGGCCTCGGGAGCAGTTCTTC
J gene: TRBJ2-1
V gene: TRBV5-6
clone size: -
D gene: TRBD2

CDR3 protein: CASEAGLASSYNEQFF
CDR3 DNA: TGTGCCAGCGAGGCGGGACTAGCGAGCTCCTACAATGAGCAGTTCTTC
J gene: TRBJ2-1
V gene: TRBV28
clone size: -
D gene: TRBD2

CDR3 protein: CASSLVNPGTENYGYTF
CDR3 DNA: TGTGCCAGCAGCTTAGTTAACCCCGGGACAGAGAACTATGGCTACACCTTC
J gene: TRBJ1-2
V gene: TRBV7-9
clone size: -
D gene: TRBD1

CDR3 protein: CASSLGVTREEEEQYF
CDR3 DNA: TGTGCCAGCAGCTTAGGGGTCACGCGGGAGGAAGAAGAGCAGTACTTC
J gene: TRBJ2-7
V gene: TRBV7-2
clone size: few
D gene: TRBD2

CDR3 protein: CASSKLLAGDAEQYF
CDR3 DNA: TGTGCCAGCAGTAAATTACTAGCGGGAGATGCCGAGCAGTACTTC
J gene: TRBJ2-7
V gene: TRBV28
clone size: -
D gene: TRBD2

CDR3 protein: CASSMSPSGSRGDTQYF
CDR3 DNA: TGTGCCAGTAGTATGTCGCCTAGCGGGAGCCGGGGAGATACGCAGTATTTT
J gene: TRBJ2-3
V gene: TRBV19
clone size: -
D gene: TRBD2

CDR3 protein: CASSLATSGSYEQYF
CDR3 DNA: TGTGCCAGCAGCTTAGCTACTAGCGGGAGTTACGAGCAGTACTTC
J gene: TRBJ2-7
V gene: TRBV7-9
clone size: -
D gene: TRBD2